This TCR beta chain stems from a study of vaccination effects on CD4 cells after COVID-19. Study-level background: Samples that were drawn after vaccination came a median of 72 days after the second dose.

The trim removed 2 bases at V and 5 bases at J, leaving 4 bases unmatched. The CDR3 contains 16 residues. CDR1 SGHTA and CDR2 FQGTGA come from the germline V gene. Note on this clone: What it recognizes is unknown.

Clones were read by immunoSEQ multiplex PCR, and TCRdb kept only the in-frame ones, dropping some. The sample lists tens of thousands of clones, 74% occurring once. ViraFEST used viral peptide pools to expand antigen-specific CD4+ T cells before sequencing. At the end of roughly ten days of culture, CD4+ T cells were isolated. Every participant took two doses of the BNT162b2 or mRNA-1273 vaccine. The material sequenced was CD4+ T cells from PBMCs cultured with HCoV-229E spike peptides, taken after COVID-19 vaccination. The receptor was isolated from a human donor who received a COVID-19 vaccine. The V and J genes are TRBV7-3 and TRBJ2-2; TRBD2 matches 11 bases. For the CDR3, the DNA is TGTGCCAGCAGCTTAGTCCTAGCGGGGGGTACCGGGGAGCTGTTTTTT. Its protein product is CASSLVLAGGTGELFF.